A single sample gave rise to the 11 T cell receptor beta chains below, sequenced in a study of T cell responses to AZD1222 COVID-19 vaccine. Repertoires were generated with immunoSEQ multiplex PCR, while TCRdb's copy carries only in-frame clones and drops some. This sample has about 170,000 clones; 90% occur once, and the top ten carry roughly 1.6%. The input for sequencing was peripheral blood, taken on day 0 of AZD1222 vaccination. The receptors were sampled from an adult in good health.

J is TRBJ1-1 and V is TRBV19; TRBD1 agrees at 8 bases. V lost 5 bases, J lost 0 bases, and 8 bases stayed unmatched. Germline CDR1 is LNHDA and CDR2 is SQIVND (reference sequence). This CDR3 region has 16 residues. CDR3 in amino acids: CASSAGTGQMNTEAFF. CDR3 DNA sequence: TGTGCCAGTAGTGCGGGGACAGGCCAAATGAACACTGAAGCTTTCTTT.

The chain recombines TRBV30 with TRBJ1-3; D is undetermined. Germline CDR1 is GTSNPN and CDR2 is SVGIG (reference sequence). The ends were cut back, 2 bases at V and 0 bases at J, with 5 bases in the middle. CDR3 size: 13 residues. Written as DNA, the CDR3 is TGTGCCTGGAGTTCAGGCTCTGGAAACACCATATATTTT. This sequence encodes CAWSSGSGNTIYF.

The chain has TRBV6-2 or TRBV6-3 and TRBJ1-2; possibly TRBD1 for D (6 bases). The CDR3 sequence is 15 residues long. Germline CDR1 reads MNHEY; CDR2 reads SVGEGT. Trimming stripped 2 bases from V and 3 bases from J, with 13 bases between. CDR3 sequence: CASSYGHRAYYGYTF. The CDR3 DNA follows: TGTGCCAGCAGTTACGGCCACAGGGCCTACTATGGCTACACCTTC.

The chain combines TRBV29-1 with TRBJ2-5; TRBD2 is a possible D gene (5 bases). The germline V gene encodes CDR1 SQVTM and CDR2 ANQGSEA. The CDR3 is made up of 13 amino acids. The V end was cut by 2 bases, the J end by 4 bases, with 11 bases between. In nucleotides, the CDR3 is TGCAGCGTTGAACTCGGGGAAGGAGAGACCCAGTACTTC. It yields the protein CSVELGEGETQYF.

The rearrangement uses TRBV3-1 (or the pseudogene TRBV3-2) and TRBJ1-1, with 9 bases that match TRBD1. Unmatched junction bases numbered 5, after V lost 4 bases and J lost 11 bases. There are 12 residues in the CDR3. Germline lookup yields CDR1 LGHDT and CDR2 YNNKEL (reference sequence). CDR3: CASSRGTGKAFF. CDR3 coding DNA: TGTGCCAGCAGCCGCGGGACAGGGAAGGCTTTCTTT.

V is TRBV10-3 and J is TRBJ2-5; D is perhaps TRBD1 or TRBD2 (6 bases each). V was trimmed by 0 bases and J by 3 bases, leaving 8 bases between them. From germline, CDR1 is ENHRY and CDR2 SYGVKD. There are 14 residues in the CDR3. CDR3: CAISESGGKETQYF. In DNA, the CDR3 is TGTGCCATCAGTGAGTCGGGGGGCAAAGAGACCCAGTACTTC.

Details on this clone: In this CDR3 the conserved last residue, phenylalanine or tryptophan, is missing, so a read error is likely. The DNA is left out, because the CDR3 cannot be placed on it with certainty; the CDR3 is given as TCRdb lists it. The CDR3 here is CASSLEGIS. The chain carries TRBV5-1 and TRBJ1-1; whether TRBD1, the table's D call, matches the DNA was not checked. In germline, CDR1 is SGHRS, CDR2 YFSETQ. The CDR3 is 9 amino acids in total, end residues counted.

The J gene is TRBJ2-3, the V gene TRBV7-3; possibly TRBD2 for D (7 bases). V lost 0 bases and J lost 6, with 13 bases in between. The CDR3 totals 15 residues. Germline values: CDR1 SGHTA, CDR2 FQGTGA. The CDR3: CASSLTGGPVDTQYF. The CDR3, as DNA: TGTGCCAGCAGCTTAACGGGGGGGCCAGTGGATACGCAGTATTTT.

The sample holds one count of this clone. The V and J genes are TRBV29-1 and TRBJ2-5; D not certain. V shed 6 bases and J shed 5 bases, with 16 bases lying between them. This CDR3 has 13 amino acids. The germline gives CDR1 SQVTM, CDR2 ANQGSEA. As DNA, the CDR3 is TGCAGCGTCCGGCAAAGATTCCTTGAGACCCAGTACTTC. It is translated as CSVRQRFLETQYF.

This CDR3 is CASSVVDRGESPLHF. CDR3 DNA: TGTGCCAGCAGCGTAGTAGACAGGGGGGAATCACCCCTCCACTTT. The chain has TRBV9 and TRBJ1-6, with 9 nucleotides matching TRBD1. This CDR3 is 15 amino acids long. In germline, CDR1 is SGDLS, CDR2 YYNGEE. The junction had 5 bases not matched to a gene; V was cut back by 0 bases and J by 10 bases.

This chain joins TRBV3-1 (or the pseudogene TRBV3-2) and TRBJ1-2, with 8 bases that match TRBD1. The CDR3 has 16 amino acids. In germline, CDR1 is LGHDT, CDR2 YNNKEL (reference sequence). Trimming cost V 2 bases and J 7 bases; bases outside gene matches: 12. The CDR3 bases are TGTGCCAGCAGCCAAATGGGCTTTGGGACAGGCCCTGGCTACACCTTC. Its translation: CASSQMGFGTGPGYTF.